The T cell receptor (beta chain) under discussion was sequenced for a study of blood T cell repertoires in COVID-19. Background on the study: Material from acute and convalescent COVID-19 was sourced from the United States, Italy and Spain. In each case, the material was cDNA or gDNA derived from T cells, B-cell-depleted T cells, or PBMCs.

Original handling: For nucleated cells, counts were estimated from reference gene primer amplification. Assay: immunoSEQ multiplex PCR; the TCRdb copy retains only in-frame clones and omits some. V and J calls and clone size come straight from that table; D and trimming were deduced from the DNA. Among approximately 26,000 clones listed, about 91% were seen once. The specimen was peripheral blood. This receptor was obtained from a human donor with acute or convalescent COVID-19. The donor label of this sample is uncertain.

The CDR3 sequence: CAIRNTGGLVEQYF. In DNA, the CDR3 is TGTGCCATCAGGAATACAGGGGGATTGGTCGAGCAGTACTTC. The chain is built from TRBV10-3 and TRBJ2-7, with 8 bases that match TRBD1. CDR1 is ENHRY and CDR2 is SYGVKD in the germline V gene. There are 14 residues in the CDR3. Losses at the gene ends were 6 bases for V and 6 bases for J; bases not matched to a gene: 10.